This T cell receptor beta chain was sequenced for a study of a mutant IDH1 vaccine in newly diagnosed glioma. Overall study: Patients got their first vaccination 4-6 weeks after radiotherapy alone, or with temozolomide cycles. Treatment recipients were about 62% male and about 40% female, and their mean age was roughly 40 years. Study results and caveats: Immune responses induced by vaccination arose in 93.3% of the patients. Whatever changes occurred in top peripheral T cell clonotypes seemed unrelated to pseudoprogression.

In the case of this clone: Its matching antigen is unknown.

The time point here: week 23, last vaccination. What each vaccine dose contained was 300 ug of mutant IDH1 20-mer peptide, accompanied by topical imiquimod. Germline V gene data show CDR1 as MNHEY and CDR2 as SMNVEV (reference sequence). The CDR3 has 14 residues. V was cut by 4 bases and J by 2 bases, with 9 bases left in between. Assay: immunoSEQ multiplex PCR; the TCRdb copy retains only in-frame clones and omits some. This table has 77,000 or so clones, more than 70% appearing once. The J gene is TRBJ1-3, the V gene TRBV27; D is undetermined. The sequences come from PBMCs, collected from a glioma patient whose treatment included an IDH1 peptide vaccine. The sequence was obtained from a woman between 45 and 65 years old with glioma. The CDR3 reads CASSSPGTGNTIYF. The CDR3 DNA is TGTGCCAGCAGTTCCCCAGGCACTGGAAACACCATATATTTT.